This is a list of T cell receptor beta chains from one sample in a study of shared clonotypes between healthy human individuals. Assay used: immunoSEQ multiplex PCR; TCRdb lists only in-frame clones, some missing. The sample has approximately 720,000 clones; about 90% are singletons. The sequencing sample was made of naive CD8+ T cells sorted from blood. The receptors were sampled from a man aged 25 to 40 in good health. CDR3s leave out the opening cysteine and the closing phenylalanine or tryptophan. The D gene is left open where the match is weak.

v_gene: TRBV7-9
d_gene: -
CDR3aa: ASSYPGVGTGELF

v_gene: TRBV7-9
d_gene: -
CDR3aa: ASSLVGEANYGYT

v_gene: TRBV19
d_gene: -
CDR3aa: ASTSGQGTDTQY

v_gene: TRBV6-4
d_gene: -
CDR3aa: ASSISTRQSRANVLT

v_gene: TRBV7-8
d_gene: TRBD1
CDR3aa: ASSHTGGTRETQY

v_gene: TRBV5-5
d_gene: -
CDR3aa: ASSFGYSYEQY

v_gene: TRBV5-1
d_gene: TRBD2
CDR3aa: ASSLGGTNYEQY

v_gene: TRBV5-1
d_gene: -
CDR3aa: ASSLSTGINQPQH

v_gene: TRBV5-1
d_gene: -
CDR3aa: ASSFSSAQGHEQY

v_gene: TRBV5-1
d_gene: -
CDR3aa: ASSLVGLGQEQY

v_gene: TRBV27
d_gene: TRBD1
CDR3aa: ASSRAGQGSYEQY

v_gene: TRBV19
d_gene: -
CDR3aa: ASSISPESSYEQY

v_gene: TRBV11-2
d_gene: -
CDR3aa: ASSLVRGTETKNIQY

v_gene: TRBV27
d_gene: TRBD2
CDR3aa: ASSVLLAGYNEQF

v_gene: TRBV7-9
d_gene: -
CDR3aa: ASSLGRAPYNEQF

v_gene: TRBV16
d_gene: TRBD2
CDR3aa: ASSQAGGHNNEQF

v_gene: TRBV2
d_gene: -
CDR3aa: ASFGGELF

v_gene: TRBV7-9
d_gene: -
CDR3aa: ASSLVAPSYNEQF

v_gene: TRBV7-9
d_gene: -
CDR3aa: ASSASPGPEGNEQF

v_gene: TRBV7-9
d_gene: -
CDR3aa: ASSLANNYGYT

v_gene: TRBV10-3
d_gene: -
CDR3aa: AISDLQGYGELF

v_gene: TRBV7-9
d_gene: -
CDR3aa: ASSEGGSYNEQF

v_gene: TRBV7-8
d_gene: -
CDR3aa: ASSFIRRADTGELF

v_gene: TRBV28
d_gene: TRBD2
CDR3aa: ASTGGYEQY

v_gene: TRBV5-1
d_gene: -
CDR3aa: ASRSLGEGASYEQY

v_gene: TRBV7-2
d_gene: TRBD2
CDR3aa: ASSPSGGTKNIQY

v_gene: TRBV28
d_gene: TRBD2
CDR3aa: ASAETSGTYNEQF

v_gene: TRBV4-3
d_gene: -
CDR3aa: ASSQDSTGSGNTIY

v_gene: TRBV5-1
d_gene: -
CDR3aa: ASSLEGRNTEAF

v_gene: TRBV9
d_gene: TRBD2
CDR3aa: ASSGTSGDTQY

v_gene: TRBV11-2
d_gene: TRBD2
CDR3aa: ASSLGLAGEVYEQY

v_gene: TRBV9
d_gene: TRBD2
CDR3aa: ASSPSGRVTDTQY

v_gene: TRBV6-5
d_gene: -
CDR3aa: ASTYSFTDTQY

v_gene: TRBV2
d_gene: -
CDR3aa: ASSEGWTVSYEQY

v_gene: TRBV11-2
d_gene: -
CDR3aa: ASSLSPGSGFSYEQY

v_gene: TRBV10-3
d_gene: -
CDR3aa: AISPIASNTNTGELF

v_gene: TRBV28
d_gene: -
CDR3aa: ASRSGASFSYNEQF

v_gene: TRBV28
d_gene: TRBD2
CDR3aa: ATRLAGVGEQY

v_gene: TRBV5-1
d_gene: TRBD2
CDR3aa: ASRKLAGGDTQY

v_gene: TRBV2
d_gene: -
CDR3aa: ASSEGPGQSEAF

v_gene: TRBV7-3
d_gene: TRBD2
CDR3aa: ASSTSEGLAGGAYNEQF

v_gene: TRBV28
d_gene: -
CDR3aa: ASSLFPGKSYEQY

v_gene: TRBV7-9
d_gene: -
CDR3aa: ASSSRTGLRVNEQF

v_gene: TRBV7-8
d_gene: -
CDR3aa: ASSFEGSGEKLF

v_gene: TRBV5-5
d_gene: TRBD2
CDR3aa: ASSQTSGSFEQY

v_gene: TRBV15
d_gene: TRBD1
CDR3aa: ATGPRQGPYEQY

v_gene: TRBV15
d_gene: TRBD1
CDR3aa: ATSKQDRVGQY

v_gene: TRBV5-1
d_gene: -
CDR3aa: ASSPGTSGNTIY

v_gene: TRBV6-1
d_gene: -
CDR3aa: ASSWTVRVDNEQF

v_gene: TRBV5-1
d_gene: TRBD2
CDR3aa: ASSVTSGRANEQF

v_gene: TRBV10-2
d_gene: -
CDR3aa: ASRGRAEETQY

v_gene: TRBV6-6
d_gene: -
CDR3aa: ASSYFRGYEQY

v_gene: TRBV7-2
d_gene: TRBD1
CDR3aa: ASSFRGQGGELF

v_gene: TRBV30
d_gene: TRBD1
CDR3aa: AWSVLPGGRQPQH

v_gene: TRBV20-1
d_gene: -
CDR3aa: SGGSGETQY